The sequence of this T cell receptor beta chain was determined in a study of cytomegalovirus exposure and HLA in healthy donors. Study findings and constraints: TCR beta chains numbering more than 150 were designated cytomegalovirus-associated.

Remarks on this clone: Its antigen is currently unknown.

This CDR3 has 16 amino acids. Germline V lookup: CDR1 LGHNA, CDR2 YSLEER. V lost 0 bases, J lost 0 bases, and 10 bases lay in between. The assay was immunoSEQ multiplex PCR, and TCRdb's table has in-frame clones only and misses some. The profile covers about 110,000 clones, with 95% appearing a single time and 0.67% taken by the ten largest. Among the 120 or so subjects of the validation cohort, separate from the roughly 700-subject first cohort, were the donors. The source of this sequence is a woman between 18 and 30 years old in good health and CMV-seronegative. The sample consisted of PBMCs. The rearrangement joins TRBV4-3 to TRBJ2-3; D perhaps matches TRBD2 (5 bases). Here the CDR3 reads CASSQEAAYSTDTQYF. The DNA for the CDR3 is TGCGCCAGCAGCCAAGAAGCGGCATACAGCACAGATACGCAGTATTTT.